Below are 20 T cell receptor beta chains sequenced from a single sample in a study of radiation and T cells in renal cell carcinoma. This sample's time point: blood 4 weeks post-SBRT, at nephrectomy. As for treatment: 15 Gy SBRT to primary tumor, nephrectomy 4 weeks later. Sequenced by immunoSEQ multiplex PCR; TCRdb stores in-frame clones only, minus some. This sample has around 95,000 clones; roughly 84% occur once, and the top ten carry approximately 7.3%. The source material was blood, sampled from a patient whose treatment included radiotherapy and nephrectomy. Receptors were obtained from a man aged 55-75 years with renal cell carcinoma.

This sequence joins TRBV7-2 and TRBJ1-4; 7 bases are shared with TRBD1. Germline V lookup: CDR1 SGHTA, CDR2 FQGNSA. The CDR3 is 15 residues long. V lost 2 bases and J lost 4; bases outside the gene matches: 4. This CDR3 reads CASSLMAGGNEKLFF. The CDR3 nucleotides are TGTGCCAGCAGCTTAATGGCAGGGGGTAATGAAAAACTGTTTTTT.

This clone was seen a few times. CDR3 sequence: CASSWRTGREAFF. The CDR3 DNA follows: TGTGCCAGTAGTTGGCGGACAGGCCGAGAAGCTTTCTTT. This chain links TRBV19 with TRBJ1-1; 7 positions match TRBD1. The CDR3 contains 13 residues. V lost 5 bases, J lost 8 bases, and 8 bases stayed unmatched. Germline V lookup: CDR1 LNHDA, CDR2 SQIVND (reference sequence).

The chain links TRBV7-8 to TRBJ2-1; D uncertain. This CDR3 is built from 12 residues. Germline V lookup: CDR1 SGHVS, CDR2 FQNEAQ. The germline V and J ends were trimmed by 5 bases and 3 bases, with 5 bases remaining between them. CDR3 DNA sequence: TGTGCCAGCAGCCAGAGCTACAATGAGCAGTTCTTC. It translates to CASSQSYNEQFF.

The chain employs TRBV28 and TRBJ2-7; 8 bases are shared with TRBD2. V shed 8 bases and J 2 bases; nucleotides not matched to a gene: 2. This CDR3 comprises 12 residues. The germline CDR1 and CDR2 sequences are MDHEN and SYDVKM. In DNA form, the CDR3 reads TGTGCCAGCCGGACTAGCCCCTACGAGCAGTACTTC. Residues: CASRTSPYEQYF.

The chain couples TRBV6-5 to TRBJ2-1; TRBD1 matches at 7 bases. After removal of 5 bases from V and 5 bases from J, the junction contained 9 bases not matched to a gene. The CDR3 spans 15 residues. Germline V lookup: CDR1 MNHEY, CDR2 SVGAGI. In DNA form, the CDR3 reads TGTGCCAGCAGTCGGGGACAGTTCAGACACAATGAGCAGTTCTTC. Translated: CASSRGQFRHNEQFF.

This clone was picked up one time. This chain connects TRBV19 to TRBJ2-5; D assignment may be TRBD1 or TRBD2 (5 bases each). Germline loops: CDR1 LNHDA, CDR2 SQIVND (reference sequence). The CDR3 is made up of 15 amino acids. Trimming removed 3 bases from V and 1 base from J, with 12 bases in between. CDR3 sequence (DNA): TGTGCCAGTAGTATCAGGGACGCGTCCCAAGAGACCCAGTACTTC. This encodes CASSIRDASQETQYF.

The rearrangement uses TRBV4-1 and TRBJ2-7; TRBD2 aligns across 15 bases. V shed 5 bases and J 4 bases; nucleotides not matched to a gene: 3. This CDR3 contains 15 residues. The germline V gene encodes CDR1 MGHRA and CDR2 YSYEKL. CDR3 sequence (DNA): TGCGCCAGCAGCATTGGACTAGCGGGAGGGTACGAGCAGTACTTC. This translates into CASSIGLAGGYEQYF.

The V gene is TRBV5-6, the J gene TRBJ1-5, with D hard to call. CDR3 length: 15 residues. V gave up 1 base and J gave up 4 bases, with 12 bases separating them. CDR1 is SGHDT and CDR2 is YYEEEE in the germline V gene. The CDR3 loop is CASSLSWRTNQPQHF. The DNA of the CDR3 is TGTGCCAGCAGCTTGTCATGGAGAACAAATCAGCCCCAGCATTTT. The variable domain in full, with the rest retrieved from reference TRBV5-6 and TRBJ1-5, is DAGVTQSPTHLIKTRGQQVTLRCSPKSGHDTVSWYQQALGQGPQFIFQYYEEEERQRGNFPDRFSGHQFPNYSSELNVNALLLGDSALYLCASSLSWRTNQPQHFGDGTRLSIL.

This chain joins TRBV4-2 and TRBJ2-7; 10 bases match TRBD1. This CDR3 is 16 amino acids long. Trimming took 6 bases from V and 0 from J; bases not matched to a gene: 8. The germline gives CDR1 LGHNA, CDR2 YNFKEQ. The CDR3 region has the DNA TGTGCCAGCAGAATTACCGGGACAGGGGACTCCTACGAGCAGTACTTC. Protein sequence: CASRITGTGDSYEQYF.

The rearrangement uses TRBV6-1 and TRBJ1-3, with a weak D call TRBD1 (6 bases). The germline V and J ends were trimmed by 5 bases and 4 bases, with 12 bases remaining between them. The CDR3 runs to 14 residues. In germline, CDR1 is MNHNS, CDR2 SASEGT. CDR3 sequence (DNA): TGTGCCAGCAGTCACGGACAGCCCGGAAACACCATATATTTT. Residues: CASSHGQPGNTIYF.

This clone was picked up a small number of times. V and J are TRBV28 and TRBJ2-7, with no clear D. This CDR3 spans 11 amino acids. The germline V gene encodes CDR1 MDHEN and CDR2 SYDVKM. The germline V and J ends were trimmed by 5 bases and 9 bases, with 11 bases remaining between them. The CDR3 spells CASSSGRLQYF. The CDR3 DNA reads TGTGCCAGCAGTAGTGGCCGATTGCAGTACTTC. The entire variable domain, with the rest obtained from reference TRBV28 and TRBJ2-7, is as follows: DVKVTQSSRYLVKRTGEKVFLECVQDMDHENMFWYRQDPGLGLRLIYFSYDVKMKEKGDIPEGYSVSREKKERFSLILESASTNQTSMYLCASSSGRLQYFGPGTRLTVT.

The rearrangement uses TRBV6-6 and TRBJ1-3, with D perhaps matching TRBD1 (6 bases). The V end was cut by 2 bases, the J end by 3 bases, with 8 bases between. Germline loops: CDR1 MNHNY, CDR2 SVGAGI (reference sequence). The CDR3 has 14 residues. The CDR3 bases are TGTGCCAGCAGTTACGGGACAAGTGGAAACACCATATATTTT. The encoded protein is CASSYGTSGNTIYF.

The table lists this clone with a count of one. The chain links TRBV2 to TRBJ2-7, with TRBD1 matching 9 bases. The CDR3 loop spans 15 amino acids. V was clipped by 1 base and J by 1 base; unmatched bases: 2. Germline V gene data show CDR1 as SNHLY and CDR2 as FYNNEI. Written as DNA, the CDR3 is TGTGCCAGCAGTGAAGATGGGACAGGGTCCTACGAGCAGTACTTC. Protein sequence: CASSEDGTGSYEQYF.

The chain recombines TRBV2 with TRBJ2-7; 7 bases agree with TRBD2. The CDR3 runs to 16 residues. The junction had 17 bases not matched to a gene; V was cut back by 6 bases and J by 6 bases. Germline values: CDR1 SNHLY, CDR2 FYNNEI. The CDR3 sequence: CASSEQLAAKRSEQYF. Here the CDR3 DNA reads TGTGCCAGCAGCGAACAGCTAGCGGCTAAAAGGTCCGAGCAGTACTTC.

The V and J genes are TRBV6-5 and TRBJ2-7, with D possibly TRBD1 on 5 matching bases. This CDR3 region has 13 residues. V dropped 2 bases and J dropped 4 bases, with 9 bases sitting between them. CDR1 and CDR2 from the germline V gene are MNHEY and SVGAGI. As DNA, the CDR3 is TGTGCCAGCAGTTACAGCAGGGATTACGAGCAGTACTTC. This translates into CASSYSRDYEQYF.

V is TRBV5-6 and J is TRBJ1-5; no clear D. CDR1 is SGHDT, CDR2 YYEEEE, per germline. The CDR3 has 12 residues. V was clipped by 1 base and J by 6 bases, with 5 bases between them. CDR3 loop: CASSLYGQPQHF. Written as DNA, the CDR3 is TGTGCCAGCAGCTTGTACGGTCAGCCCCAGCATTTT.

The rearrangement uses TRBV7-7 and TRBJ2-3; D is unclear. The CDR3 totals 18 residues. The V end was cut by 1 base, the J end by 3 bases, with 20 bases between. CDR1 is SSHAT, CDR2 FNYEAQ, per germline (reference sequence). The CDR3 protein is CASSLGRSGLTATDTQYF. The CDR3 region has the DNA TGTGCCAGCAGCTTAGGGAGATCTGGCCTGACGGCGACAGATACGCAGTATTTT.

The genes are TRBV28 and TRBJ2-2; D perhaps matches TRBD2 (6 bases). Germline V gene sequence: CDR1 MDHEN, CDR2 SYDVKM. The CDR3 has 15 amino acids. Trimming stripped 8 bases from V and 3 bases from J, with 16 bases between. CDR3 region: CASYGLPAYTGELFF. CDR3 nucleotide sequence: TGTGCCAGCTACGGACTACCAGCGTACACCGGGGAGCTGTTTTTT.

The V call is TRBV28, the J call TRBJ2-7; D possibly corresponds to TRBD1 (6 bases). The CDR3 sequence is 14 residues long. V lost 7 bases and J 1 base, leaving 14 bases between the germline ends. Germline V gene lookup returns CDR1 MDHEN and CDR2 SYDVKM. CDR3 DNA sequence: TGTGCCAGCAATTGGTTGGGGGCATCCTACGAGCAGTACTTC. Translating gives CASNWLGASYEQYF. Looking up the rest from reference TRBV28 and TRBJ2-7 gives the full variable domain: DVKVTQSSRYLVKRTGEKVFLECVQDMDHENMFWYRQDPGLGLRLIYFSYDVKMKEKGDIPEGYSVSREKKERFSLILESASTNQTSMYLCASNWLGASYEQYFGPGTRLTVT.

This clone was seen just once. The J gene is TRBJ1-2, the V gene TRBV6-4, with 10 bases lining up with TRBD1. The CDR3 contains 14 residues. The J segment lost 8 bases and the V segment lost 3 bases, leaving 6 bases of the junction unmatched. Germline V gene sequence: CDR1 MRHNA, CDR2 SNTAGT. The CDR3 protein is CASSEGQGVGGYTF. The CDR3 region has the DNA TGTGCCAGCAGTGAAGGACAGGGGGTCGGGGGCTACACCTTC.